This TCR beta chain was identified in a study of CD8 T cells in Susac syndrome. There are 16 residues in the CDR3. The V gene lost 0 bases and the J gene lost 9 bases, with 18 bases spanning the gap. Germline V gives CDR1 KGHSH, CDR2 LQKENI. Reverse transcription of 0.5 to 1 ug RNA was performed with random hexamers. MiXCR, run by TCRdb on the immunoSEQ multiplex PCR reads, gives a single entry per CDR3 protein. This table has approximately 190,000 distinct CDR3 sequences, roughly 90% appearing once. This sequence was found in a human donor with Susac syndrome. The sample taken for sequencing was CD4+ T cells from PBMCs. This chain uses TRBV18 with TRBJ2-1; D possibly corresponds to TRBD2 (6 bases). The CDR3 reads CASSPPGSAGGIEQFF. In DNA, the CDR3 is TGTGCCAGCTCACCACCTGGATCAGCGGGCGGAATTGAGCAGTTCTTC.